These T cell receptor beta chains were read from a single sample in a study of cytomegalovirus exposure and HLA in healthy donors. Using immunoSEQ multiplex PCR, the repertoire was profiled, and TCRdb retains in-frame clones only, with some absent. The top ten clones hold about 1.8% of a sample with about 120,000 clones, 80% to 90% of them seen once. The sample consisted of PBMCs. Receptors were obtained from a man aged 40-49 years in good health and CMV-seronegative. The CDR3 runs from the conserved cysteine through the conserved F or W.

V	J	CDR3
TRBV2	TRBJ2-5	CASSGGSQETQYF
TRBV10-2	TRBJ2-7	CASRHDGASGGLEQYF
TRBV4-2	TRBJ2-3	CASSPGTDTQYF
TRBV7-2	TRBJ2-7	CASSLEAGFEQYF
TRBV19	TRBJ2-7	CASSIDGAGPYEQYF
TRBV4-2	TRBJ2-7	CASSQDGRTGSYEQYF
TRBV18	TRBJ2-2	CASSQGVGTGELFF
TRBV4-1	TRBJ2-5	CASSQDLSGAETQYF
TRBV5-1	TRBJ2-7	CASSFDGQGVYEQYF
TRBV10-3	TRBJ2-7	CAISSAGFQGVEQYF
TRBV7-8	TRBJ2-7	CASSPWTGSSYEQYF
TRBV6-1	TRBJ2-4	CASSEGLAGGTLAKNIQYF
TRBV28	TRBJ2-4	CASSQDPGKDKNIQYF
TRBV11-3	TRBJ1-1	CASSTGTGAHLGTEAFF
TRBV14	TRBJ2-7	CASSQGFRQYF
TRBV4-2	TRBJ2-5	CASSQDPEGGRLQTQYF
TRBV21-1	TRBJ1-2	CASNRLTGPPEANYGYTF